A selection of T cell receptor beta chains follows, all from one sample in a study of regulatory T cells in long-lasting Graves disease. Each CDR3 protein gets one entry after TCRdb re-called the multiplex PCR reads with MiXCR. The sample lists roughly 410,000 distinct CDR3 sequences; about 15% were seen once. Another study also made use of these data, one on T cells in Graves' hyperthyroidism and ophthalmopathy.

Sequenced material: peripheral blood mononuclear cells (PBMCs), taken at new diagnosis, from a patient treated with antithyroid drugs. The receptors come from a woman aged 40 to 50 with Graves disease. CDR3s include the opening cysteine and the closing phenylalanine or tryptophan.

v_call cdr3_aa
TRBV14 CASSHANLASGSFEQFF
TRBV3-1 CASSQTVFYEQFF
TRBV28 CASSLRQSYNSPLHF
TRBV10-2 CASSEGTGLPTEQYF
TRBV20-1 CSARETSGSIPDTQYF
TRBV7-9 CASSLAHSSYNEQFF
TRBV7-8 CASSSQGFGYGYTF
TRBV7-9 CASFSYNEQFF
TRBV11-3 CASSFFAGDTDAQYF
TRBV10-3 CAISTGKNNEQFF
TRBV3-1 CASSARTVGPQHF
TRBV5-1 CASSPLAGRETQYF
TRBV6-1 CASSMRTGSVEQFF
TRBV18 CASSPSASGYEQYF
TRBV5-5 CASSFPRAGNYGYTF
TRBV7-9 CASSLQGWSDTQYF
TRBV20-1 CSAKQGINYEQYF
TRBV7-2 CASSTSRDLRYSNQPQHF
TRBV20-1 CSARDWTKGRSYERYF
TRBV27 CASSPGTGGLKLFF
TRBV20-1 CSARVPRVSNTGELFF
TRBV24-1 CATSGGDNYGYTF
TRBV30 CAWDQGVHEQYF
TRBV20-1 CSARDGGTGLDTEAFF
TRBV11-2 CASSPQGTRGNEQYF
TRBV19 CASSISKNTEAFF
TRBV12-3/TRBV12-4 CASSFVGVQGSNQPQHF
TRBV5-4 CASSRGGTYTDTQYF
TRBV7-3 CAPKGKRHNIQYF
TRBV3-1 CASSRGQKGTEAFF
TRBV12-3/TRBV12-4 CASRPGLMKETQYF
TRBV7-6 CASSPWGISETQYF
TRBV7-6 CASSPHQAGGSYNEQFF
TRBV12-3/TRBV12-4 CASSQPGHQSYEQYF
TRBV9 CASSVGGGNSYEQYF
TRBV7-9 CASSPPGQLIYGYTF
TRBV7-9 CASRAPGADTQYF
TRBV7-9 CASSPEGWETLGEQYF
TRBV28 CASSKTVSSYNEQFF
TRBV2 CASTWDTSSNQPQHF
TRBV6-2/TRBV6-3 CASRGGGYSYNEQFF
TRBV6-1 CAAILAGGQETQYF
TRBV15 CATSSHAEITEAFF
TRBV9 CASSEAGASYEQYF
TRBV28 CATTSWDDYGYTF
TRBV6-2/TRBV6-3 CASSYLSGGPHEQYF
TRBV7-9 CASGPTENTEAFF
TRBV30 CAWSVGGIGQPQHF
TRBV28 CASSSLPRLAGGSETQYF
TRBV7-2 CASSSRISQWGKGEQYF